This section outlines one T cell receptor beta chain sequence together with its context. What it binds is unknown. The sample's time point: roughly 10-day in vitro stimulation with candidate neoantigen peptide 6. TCR sequencing covered a few patients who responded to pembrolizumab. The data originate from a study of PD-1 blockade in mismatch repair-deficient tumors. The data were produced by immunoSEQ multiplex PCR, yet TCRdb's version contains in-frame clones alone and is incomplete. The table lists about 14,000 clones, approximately 90% of them singletons. Whole-study findings and limits: After pembrolizumab, tumor-resident clones rose rapidly, then generally contracted before radiologic responses.

The CDR3 spans 13 residues. Germline V gives CDR1 MGHDK, CDR2 SYGVNS. V lost 1 base and J 2 bases, leaving 3 bases between the germline ends. The source is an adult with mismatch repair-deficient cancer. The sample in question was cells cultured in vitro, obtained from a patient treated with pembrolizumab. The chain links TRBV25-1 to TRBJ2-4; D uncertain. As DNA, the CDR3 is TGTGCCAGCAGTGAATCTCCCAAAAACATTCAGTACTTC. It specifies CASSESPKNIQYF.